This T cell receptor (beta chain) was identified during a study of cytomegalovirus exposure and HLA in healthy donors. Findings of the study overall: Accurate prediction of HLA-A and HLA-B alleles (for most subjects) was reportedly achieved from TCR beta sequences. HLA alleles showed associations with around 15,000 TCR beta sequences in a later analysis, at a 0.05 false discovery rate. Rarity held for most TCR sequences, but there were some public TCRs that occurred in many donors. Specificity for CMV antigens was confirmed in vitro for a few of the CMV-associated chains.

The germline gives CDR1 KGHSH, CDR2 LQKENI. The CDR3 totals 15 residues. The V gene lost 2 bases and the J gene lost 5 bases, with 12 bases spanning the gap. Amplification used 60 Vbeta primers and 13 Jbeta primers. The data were produced by immunoSEQ multiplex PCR, yet TCRdb's version contains in-frame clones alone and is incomplete. In the table there are approximately 160,000 clones, roughly 80% of which are singletons. A single count supports this clone. Its antigen is currently unknown. V and J are TRBV18 and TRBJ1-4; TRBD1 is a possible D gene (5 bases). The specimen sequenced was PBMCs. This TCR derives from a man in his forties or fifties in good health and CMV-seropositive. For the CDR3, the DNA is TGTGCCAGCTCACCAGGAGGGGCCCAGAATGAAAAACTGTTTTTT. Its translation: CASSPGGAQNEKLFF.